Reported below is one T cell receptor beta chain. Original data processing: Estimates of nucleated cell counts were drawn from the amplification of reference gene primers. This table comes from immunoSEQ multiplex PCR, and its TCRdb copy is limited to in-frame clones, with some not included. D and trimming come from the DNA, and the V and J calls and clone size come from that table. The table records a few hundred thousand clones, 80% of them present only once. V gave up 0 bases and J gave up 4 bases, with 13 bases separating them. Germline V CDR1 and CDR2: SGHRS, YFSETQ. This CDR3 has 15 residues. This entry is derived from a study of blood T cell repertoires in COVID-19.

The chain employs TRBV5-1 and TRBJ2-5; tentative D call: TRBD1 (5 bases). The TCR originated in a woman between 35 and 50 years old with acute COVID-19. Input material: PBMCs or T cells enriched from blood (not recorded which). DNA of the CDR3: TGCGCCAGCAGCTTGGGGTCAGGGTCGAGAGAGACCCAGTACTTC. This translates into CASSLGSGSRETQYF.